This TCR beta chain was retrieved from a study of Graves' ophthalmopathy and Graves' hyperthyroidism. This clonotype was seen ten or more times. Its antigen is still unknown. Ineligible for inclusion were patients with other autoimmune diseases, uncontrolled infections, pregnancy or lactation. Study-wide points: The model forecast ophthalmopathy progression, reaching under 71% sensitivity and roughly 72% specificity. Separation of ophthalmopathy from stable hyperthyroidism was achieved by a 13-signature model, at roughly 90% sensitivity and roughly 81% specificity. Most thyroid clonotypes with frequency above 0.001 were detected in blood too.

The sequenced template was RNA, covering the TCR beta CDR3 region. HTBI-primed RT-PCR formed the first round, and a multiplex PCR formed the second. TCRdb reprocessed the multiplex PCR reads with MiXCR, giving one entry per CDR3 protein. The sample has about 210,000 distinct CDR3 sequences; just under 30% are singletons. The germline CDR1 and CDR2 sequences are SQVTM and ANQGSEA. The CDR3 is made up of 13 amino acids. V trimming: 4 bases; J trimming: 4 bases; junction bases outside the gene matches: 4. Sequencing used peripheral blood. This chain links TRBV29-1 with TRBJ1-1, with TRBD1 identical over 9 bases. This clonotype originated in a man between 50 and 59 years old with Graves' ophthalmopathy. CDR3 protein: CSVGGQGTTEAFF. CDR3 DNA: TGCAGCGTTGGAGGACAGGGGACCACTGAAGCTTTCTTT.